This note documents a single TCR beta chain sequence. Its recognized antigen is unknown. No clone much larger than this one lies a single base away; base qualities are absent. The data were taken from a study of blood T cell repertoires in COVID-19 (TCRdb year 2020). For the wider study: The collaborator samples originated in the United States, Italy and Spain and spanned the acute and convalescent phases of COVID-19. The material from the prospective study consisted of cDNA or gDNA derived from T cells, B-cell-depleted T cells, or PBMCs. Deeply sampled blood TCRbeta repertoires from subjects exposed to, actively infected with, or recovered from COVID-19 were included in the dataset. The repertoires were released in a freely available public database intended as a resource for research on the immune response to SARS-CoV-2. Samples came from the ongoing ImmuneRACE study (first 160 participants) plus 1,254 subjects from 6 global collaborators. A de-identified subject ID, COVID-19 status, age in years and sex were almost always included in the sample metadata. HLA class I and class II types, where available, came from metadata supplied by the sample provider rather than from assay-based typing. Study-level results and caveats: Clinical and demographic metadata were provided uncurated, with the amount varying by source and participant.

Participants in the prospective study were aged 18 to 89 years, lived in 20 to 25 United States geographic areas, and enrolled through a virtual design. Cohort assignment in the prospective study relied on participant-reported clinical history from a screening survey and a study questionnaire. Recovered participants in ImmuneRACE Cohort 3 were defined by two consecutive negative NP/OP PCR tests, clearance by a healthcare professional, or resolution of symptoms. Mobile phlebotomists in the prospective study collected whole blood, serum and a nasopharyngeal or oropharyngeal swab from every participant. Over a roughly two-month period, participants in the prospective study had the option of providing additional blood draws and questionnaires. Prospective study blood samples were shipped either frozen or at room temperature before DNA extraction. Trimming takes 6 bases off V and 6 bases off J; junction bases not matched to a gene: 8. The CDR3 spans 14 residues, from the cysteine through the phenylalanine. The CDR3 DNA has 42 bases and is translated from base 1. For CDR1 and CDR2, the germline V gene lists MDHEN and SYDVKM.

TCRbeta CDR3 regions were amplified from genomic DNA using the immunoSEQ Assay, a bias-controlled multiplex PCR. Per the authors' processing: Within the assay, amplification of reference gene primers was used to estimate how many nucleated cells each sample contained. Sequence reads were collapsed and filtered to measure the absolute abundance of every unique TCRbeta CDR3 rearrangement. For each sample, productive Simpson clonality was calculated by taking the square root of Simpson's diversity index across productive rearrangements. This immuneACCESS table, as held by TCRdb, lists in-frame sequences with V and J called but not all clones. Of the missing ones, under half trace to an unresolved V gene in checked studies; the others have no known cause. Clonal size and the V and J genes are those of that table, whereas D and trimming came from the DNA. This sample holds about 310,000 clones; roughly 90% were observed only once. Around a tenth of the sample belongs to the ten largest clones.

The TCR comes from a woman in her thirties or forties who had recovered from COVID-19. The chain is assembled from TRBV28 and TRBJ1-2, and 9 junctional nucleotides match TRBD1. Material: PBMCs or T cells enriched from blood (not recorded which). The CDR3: CASSSGQGLDGYTF. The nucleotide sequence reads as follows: TGTGCCAGCAGCTCAGGACAGGGGTTGGATGGCTACACCTTC.